A single sample gave rise to the 31 T cell receptor beta chains below, sequenced in a study of T cells in Graves' hyperthyroidism and ophthalmopathy. The TCR beta CDR3 regions underwent amplification using RNA transcripts as the source. HTBI primers drove first-round RT-PCR of the TCR CDR3. TCRdb redid the calling of the multiplex PCR reads with MiXCR, one entry per CDR3 protein. The sample holds approximately 560,000 distinct CDR3 sequences, roughly 50% seen once. Sequencing was done on a sample of peripheral blood or thyroid tissue (not recorded which). These receptors were obtained from a woman between 18 and 29 years old with Graves' hyperthyroidism.

This clonotype was detected ten times or more. V usage is TRBV7-9 and J usage is TRBJ1-2; 7 bases match TRBD1. This CDR3 spans 12 amino acids. The J segment lost 8 bases and the V segment lost 1 base, leaving 1 base of the junction unmatched. The germline CDR1 and CDR2 sequences are SEHNR and FQNEAQ (reference sequence). The CDR3 reads CASSLGDSGYTF. Here the CDR3 DNA reads TGTGCCAGCAGCTTAGGGGACAGCGGCTACACCTTC.

This clonotype was observed at least ten times. This chain connects TRBV7-2 to TRBJ1-3; maybe TRBD1 (5 bases). The CDR3 consists of 15 residues. Germline lookup yields CDR1 SGHTA and CDR2 FQGNSA. Deletions cut 3 bases from V and 2 bases from J, with 11 bases between. The CDR3 coding sequence is TGTGCCAGCAGCTTCGACAGCTTAACTGGAAACACCATATATTTT. It yields the protein CASSFDSLTGNTIYF.

For this clonotype: This could be a read error, since a much larger clone is one nucleotide away. This chain uses TRBV7-9 with TRBJ1-2; D uncertain. Germline loops: CDR1 SEHNR, CDR2 FQNEAQ (reference sequence). The CDR3 covers 12 residues. Here the CDR3 reads CTSSSGVIGYTF. CDR3 DNA: TGTACCAGCAGCTCGGGAGTGATTGGCTACACCTTC. Full variable domain (missing parts from reference TRBV7-9 and TRBJ1-2): DTGVSQNPRHKITKRGQNVTFRCDPISEHNRLYWYRQTLGQGPEFLTYFQNEAQLEKSRLLSDRFSAERPKGSFSTLEIQRTEQGDSAMYLCTSSSGVIGYTFGSGTRLTVV.

This clonotype was counted between two and nine times. The rearrangement joins TRBV7-2 to TRBJ1-1; no clear D gene. The CDR3 is 14 residues long. Germline lookup yields CDR1 SGHTA and CDR2 FQGNSA. Between the trimmed V and J ends, which lost 5 bases and 1 base, there was a span of 11 bases. The CDR3 reads CASSHMGKNTEAFF. The CDR3 nucleotides read TGTGCCAGCAGCCACATGGGAAAGAACACTGAAGCTTTCTTT.

CDR3 DNA sequence: TGTGCCCCAGGGTTGGGGATGAACACTGAAGCTTTCTTT. It is translated as CAPGLGMNTEAFF. J is TRBJ1-1 and V is TRBV2; weak D call: TRBD1 (5 bases). Germline values: CDR1 SNHLY, CDR2 FYNNEI. This CDR3 comprises 13 residues. V lost 11 bases and J 0 bases, leaving 13 bases between the germline ends. The whole variable domain, remainder taken from reference TRBV2 and TRBJ1-1, is EPEVTQTPSHQVTQMGQEVILRCVPISNHLYFYWYRQILGQKVEFLVSFYNNEISEKSEIFDDQFSVERPDGSNFTLKIRSTKLEDSAMYFCAPGLGMNTEAFFGQGTRLTVV.

There are a few counts of this clonotype. The chain employs TRBV7-9 and TRBJ2-2; D not certain. V was clipped by 5 bases and J by 1 base, with 5 bases between them. The CDR3 totals 13 residues. Germline CDR1 reads SEHNR; CDR2 reads FQNEAQ (reference sequence). The CDR3 loop reads CASSRRNTGELFF. CDR3 nucleotide sequence: TGTGCCAGCAGCCGAAGGAACACCGGGGAGCTGTTTTTT. Combining the CDR3 with reference TRBV7-9 and TRBJ2-2 gives the whole variable domain DTGVSQNPRHKITKRGQNVTFRCDPISEHNRLYWYRQTLGQGPEFLTYFQNEAQLEKSRLLSDRFSAERPKGSFSTLEIQRTEQGDSAMYLCASSRRNTGELFFGEGSRLTVL.

This clonotype was recorded a few times. The chain uses TRBV20-1 and TRBJ2-7; D may be TRBD1 (6 bases). CDR3 length equals 14 residues. V shed 4 bases and J shed 0 bases, with 13 bases lying between them. CDR1 is DFQATT and CDR2 is SNEGSKA in the germline V gene (reference sequence). Written as DNA, the CDR3 is TGCAGTGCTACAAGACAGGCTTACTCCTACGAGCAGTACTTC. Translating gives CSATRQAYSYEQYF.

This clonotype was seen many times. The chain links TRBV10-3 to TRBJ1-2; the match to TRBD1 covers 8 bases. CDR1 ENHRY and CDR2 SYGVKD come from the germline V gene. V shed 8 bases and J 7 bases; nucleotides not matched to a gene: 15. There are 15 residues in the CDR3. The CDR3 is CAIGGTGLDRGGYTF. The CDR3 bases are TGTGCCATCGGGGGGACAGGCCTTGACAGGGGTGGCTACACCTTC.

The chain links TRBV20-1 to TRBJ1-3; the D gene is possibly TRBD1 (5 bases). The V gene lost 3 bases and the J gene lost 0 bases, with 18 bases spanning the gap. The V gene's germline CDR1 is DFQATT and CDR2 SNEGSKA (reference sequence). This CDR3 contains 17 residues. The CDR3 loop reads CSARGERKGSSGNTIYF. The DNA of the CDR3 is TGCAGTGCTAGGGGGGAGCGGAAGGGATCCTCTGGAAACACCATATATTTT.

This rearrangement joins TRBV7-2 to TRBJ1-5, with unresolved D. The CDR3 is 14 amino acids. The V end lost 2 bases, the J end lost 5 bases, and 10 bases lay between the germline ends. Germline values: CDR1 SGHTA, CDR2 FQGNSA. The CDR3: CASSLRRVDQPQHF. The DNA of the CDR3 is TGTGCCAGCAGCTTACGACGGGTTGATCAGCCCCAGCATTTT.

This clonotype was found many times. V gene TRBV29-1 combines with J gene TRBJ1-1, with D unresolved. Germline-derived CDR1 and CDR2 are SQVTM and ANQGSEA. The CDR3 has 12 amino acids. V lost 4 bases and J lost 0, with 6 bases in between. The CDR3 is CSVVAVNTEAFF. The CDR3, as DNA: TGCAGCGTTGTCGCGGTGAACACTGAAGCTTTCTTT.

This clonotype showed up just a few times. The rearrangement joins TRBV7-9 to TRBJ2-2; D might be TRBD2 (6 bases). V lost 6 bases and J lost 0, with 14 bases in between. Germline CDR1 SEHNR, CDR2 FQNEAQ (reference sequence). This CDR3 has 16 amino acids. CDR3 coding DNA: TGTGCCAGCAGGGGCGGGACCGGGGCGAACACCGGGGAGCTGTTTTTT. Protein sequence: CASRGGTGANTGELFF. Full variable domain (missing parts from reference TRBV7-9 and TRBJ2-2): DTGVSQNPRHKITKRGQNVTFRCDPISEHNRLYWYRQTLGQGPEFLTYFQNEAQLEKSRLLSDRFSAERPKGSFSTLEIQRTEQGDSAMYLCASRGGTGANTGELFFGEGSRLTVL.

This clonotype showed up just a few times. A much larger clonotype is one base distant, so this may be a read error. This rearrangement joins TRBV25-1 to TRBJ1-2; 8 positions agree with TRBD1. Germline-derived CDR1 and CDR2 are MGHDK and SYGVNS. The CDR3 is 15 amino acids. V trimming: 4 bases; J trimming: 5 bases; junction bases outside the gene matches: 9. The CDR3 sequence: CASSGPGGQDYGYTF. As DNA, the CDR3 is TGTGCCAGCAGTGGACCTGGGGGACAGGATTATGGCTACACCTTC.

This clonotype was observed a few times. The chain links TRBV6-5 to TRBJ2-5, with TRBD2 matching 7 bases. With 5 bases clipped from V and 6 bases from J, the junction kept 9 bases outside the gene matches. The CDR3 consists of 14 residues. CDR1 is MNHEY and CDR2 is SVGAGI in the germline V gene. CDR3 amino acids: CASSRDYPAKTQYF. CDR3 sequence (DNA): TGTGCCAGCAGTAGGGACTATCCCGCGAAGACCCAGTACTTC.

The chain joins TRBV25-1 to TRBJ1-2; TRBD1 matches at 10 bases. Germline values: CDR1 MGHDK, CDR2 SYGVNS. The CDR3 length is 16 residues. Trimming cost V 1 base and J 2 bases; bases outside gene matches: 4. CDR3 DNA: TGTGCCAGCAGTGAATTCGGGGGACAGGGGAACTATGGCTACACCTTC. Its protein product is CASSEFGGQGNYGYTF.

This clonotype has a count of ten or more. The chain combines TRBV29-1 with TRBJ1-1, with D uncertain. The germline V gene has CDR1 SQVTM and CDR2 ANQGSEA. This CDR3 has 10 residues. V lost 1 base and J 7 bases, leaving 4 bases between the germline ends. Here the CDR3 reads CSVEGFEAFF. For the CDR3, the DNA is TGCAGCGTTGAAGGGTTTGAAGCTTTCTTT. Looking up the rest from reference TRBV29-1 and TRBJ1-1 gives the full variable domain: SAVISQKPSRDICQRGTSLTIQCQVDSQVTMMFWYRQQPGQSLTLIATANQGSEATYESGFVIDKFPISRPNLTFSTLTVSNMSPEDSSIYLCSVEGFEAFFGQGTRLTVV.

This clonotype occurred a few times. V is TRBV2 and J is TRBJ2-5, with a tentative D call TRBD1 (5 bases). Per germline, CDR1 SNHLY and CDR2 FYNNEI. CDR3 length equals 14 residues. V was pared by 5 bases and J by 5 bases, with 15 bases between. CDR3 coding DNA: TGTGCCAGCAGTTTTGGGCAGGGCCGGGAGACCCAGTACTTC. This sequence encodes CASSFGQGRETQYF.

This clonotype showed up just a few times. V and J are TRBV7-6 and TRBJ2-7; the D is unclear. Germline CDR1 and CDR2: SGHVS and FNYEAQ. The V gene lost 5 bases and the J gene lost 5 bases, with 16 bases spanning the gap. The CDR3 spans 14 residues. The CDR3 sequence is CASSQDPASNEQYF. The CDR3 DNA sequence: TGTGCCAGCAGCCAAGATCCCGCAAGCAACGAGCAGTACTTC.

The chain has TRBV7-8 and TRBJ1-6; maybe TRBD1 (5 bases). The CDR3 consists of 13 residues. Looked up from germline, CDR1 is SGHVS and CDR2 is FQNEAQ. The germline V and J ends were trimmed by 5 bases and 10 bases, with 12 bases remaining between them. As DNA, the CDR3 is TGTGCCAGCAGCCGTGGGGCAGGGTCACCCCTCCACTTT. Translation gives CASSRGAGSPLHF.

This chain links TRBV29-1 with TRBJ2-2, with 9 bases matching TRBD1. CDR1 is SQVTM, CDR2 ANQGSEA, per germline. This CDR3 has 15 residues. With V trimmed by 6 bases and J by 4 bases, 9 bases remained unmatched. Here the CDR3 reads CSVLGGTGTTGELFF. In DNA form, the CDR3 reads TGCAGCGTCCTAGGGGGGACAGGGACCACCGGGGAGCTGTTTTTT.

The rearrangement links TRBV20-1 to TRBJ1-2; D gene uncertain. The germline V gene has CDR1 DFQATT and CDR2 SNEGSKA (reference sequence). Trimming removed 3 bases at V and 0 bases at J, with 5 bases between. This CDR3 region has 12 residues. The CDR3 coding sequence is TGCAGTGCTAGTCCAGCTAACTATGGCTACACCTTC. Its protein product is CSASPANYGYTF.

V usage is TRBV7-2 and J usage is TRBJ1-1; D might be TRBD1 (5 bases). Germline V lookup: CDR1 SGHTA, CDR2 FQGNSA. This CDR3 contains 13 residues. V shed 2 bases and J shed 5 bases, with 9 bases lying between them. Here the CDR3 reads CASSLPAGTEAFF. The CDR3 DNA follows: TGTGCCAGCAGCTTACCCGCAGGGACTGAAGCTTTCTTT. The entire variable domain, with the rest obtained from reference TRBV7-2 and TRBJ1-1, is as follows: GAGVSQSPSNKVTEKGKDVELRCDPISGHTALYWYRQSLGQGLEFLIYFQGNSAPDKSGLPSDRFSAERTGGSVSTLTIQRTQQEDSAVYLCASSLPAGTEAFFGQGTRLTVV.

The chain is built from TRBV24-1 and TRBJ1-1, with D possibly being TRBD1 (5 bases). CDR3 length equals 13 residues. The V gene lost 7 bases and the J gene lost 3 bases, with 11 bases spanning the gap. Germline CDR1 reads KGHDR; CDR2 reads SFDVKD. The CDR3 region has the DNA TGTGCCACCAGCCGCAGGGAGGACACTGAAGCTTTCTTT. Protein product: CATSRREDTEAFF.

The DNA of the CDR3 is TGTGCCAGCAGCTTGAGACAGTCAGTCATGAACACTGAAGCTTTCTTT. Protein product: CASSLRQSVMNTEAFF. The chain recombines TRBV5-4 with TRBJ1-1; D might be TRBD1 (5 bases). Germline V gene lookup returns CDR1 SGHNT and CDR2 YYREEE (reference sequence). The CDR3 sequence is 16 residues long. V lost 1 base and J lost 0, with 13 bases in between.

This clonotype came up once. The V call is TRBV25-1, the J call TRBJ1-1; D unresolved. The ends were cut back, 8 bases at V and 0 bases at J, with 13 bases in the middle. CDR1 MGHDK and CDR2 SYGVNS come from the germline V gene. The length of the CDR3 is 14 residues. The CDR3 DNA is TGTGCCAGCCTAACTAGGCATTTGAACACTGAAGCTTTCTTT. It translates to CASLTRHLNTEAFF. Based on the CDR3 plus reference TRBV25-1 and TRBJ1-1, the full variable domain is EADIYQTPRYLVIGTGKKITLECSQTMGHDKMYWYQQDPGMELHLIHYSYGVNSTEKGDLSSESTVSRIRTEHFPLTLESARPSHTSQYLCASLTRHLNTEAFFGQGTRLTVV.

This chain connects TRBV9 to TRBJ1-4; D is unclear. The V and J ends lost 0 bases and 7 bases respectively, with 13 bases between them. Germline values: CDR1 SGDLS, CDR2 YYNGEE. CDR3 length equals 15 residues. CDR3 sequence: CASSVAPDYGEKLFF. CDR3 nucleotide sequence: TGTGCCAGCAGCGTAGCTCCCGATTACGGTGAAAAACTGTTTTTT.

The chain combines TRBV7-3 with TRBJ2-7, with D possibly being TRBD2 (5 bases). The germline V gene has CDR1 SGHTA and CDR2 FQGTGA. This CDR3 has 14 residues. V gave up 6 bases and J gave up 2 bases, with 14 bases separating them. The CDR3 reads CASRSDGNAYEQYF. The CDR3 DNA reads as TGTGCCAGCAGATCGGACGGGAATGCCTACGAGCAGTACTTC. Using reference TRBV7-3 and TRBJ2-7 for the parts outside the CDR3, the full variable domain is GAGVSQTPSNKVTEKGKYVELRCDPISGHTALYWYRQSLGQGPEFLIYFQGTGAADDSGLPNDRFFAVRPEGSVSTLKIQRTERGDSAVYLCASRSDGNAYEQYFGPGTRLTVT.

The V call is TRBV7-9, the J call TRBJ1-3, with unresolved D. Per germline, CDR1 SEHNR and CDR2 FQNEAQ (reference sequence). The ends were cut back, 3 bases at V and 7 bases at J, with 16 bases in the middle. There are 15 residues in the CDR3. The CDR3 DNA reads TGTGCCAGCAGCTTGGTTCCCGGCAGCCCCAACACCATATATTTT. Translation: CASSLVPGSPNTIYF.

V gene TRBV7-6 combines with J gene TRBJ2-6, with 9 nucleotides matching TRBD1. Germline CDR1 and CDR2: SGHVS and FNYEAQ. The CDR3 consists of 18 residues. After removal of 6 bases from V and 0 bases from J, the junction contained 9 bases not matched to a gene. The CDR3: CASSAPGTGLSGANVLTF. The CDR3 DNA sequence: TGTGCCAGCAGTGCTCCCGGGACAGGGCTCTCTGGGGCCAACGTCCTGACTTTC.

This clonotype was seen at least ten times. The V and J genes are TRBV5-5 and TRBJ1-1, with D maybe TRBD1 (5 bases). Between the trimmed V and J ends, which lost 0 bases and 6 bases, there was a span of 12 bases. Germline CDR1 SGHKS, CDR2 YYEKEE (reference sequence). The CDR3 consists of 14 residues. CDR3 sequence: CASSLAQGAAEAFF. CDR3 DNA: TGTGCCAGCAGCTTGGCCCAGGGCGCGGCTGAAGCTTTCTTT.

This clonotype has a handful of counts. This sequence joins TRBV7-9 and TRBJ2-2; D may be TRBD2 (5 bases). The ends were cut back, 7 bases at V and 1 base at J, with 10 bases in the middle. The CDR3 is 14 residues long. CDR1 is SEHNR, CDR2 FQNEAQ, per germline (reference sequence). The CDR3 spells CASNGRGNTGELFF. In DNA form, the CDR3 reads TGTGCCAGCAACGGACGGGGGAACACCGGGGAGCTGTTTTTT.